Shown below are 3 T cell receptor beta chains from a single sample sequenced in a study of blood T cell repertoires in COVID-19. Assay used: immunoSEQ multiplex PCR; TCRdb lists only in-frame clones, some missing. The sample carries 70,000 or so clones, about 73% recorded once. Sequenced: peripheral blood. Receptor source: a woman in her seventies with acute or convalescent COVID-19.

This clone was observed a handful of times. The V and J genes are TRBV7-2 and TRBJ2-1; a weak D match, TRBD2 (5 bases). Trimming left V 2 bases short and J 2 bases short, with 19 bases between. Germline CDR1 reads SGHTA; CDR2 reads FQGNSA. The CDR3 is 18 amino acids. The CDR3 loop reads CASSLLGRTSPAYNEQFF. The CDR3, as DNA: TGTGCCAGCAGCTTATTGGGTAGGACTTCCCCGGCCTACAATGAGCAGTTCTTC.

The rearrangement joins TRBV5-4 to TRBJ2-3; 9 bases map to TRBD2. Germline-derived CDR1 and CDR2 are SGHNT and YYREEE (reference sequence). V was clipped by 4 bases and J by 2 bases; unmatched bases: 11. CDR3 length: 17 amino acids. CDR3 nucleotide sequence: TGTGCCAGCAGCCCCGAGCTAGCGGGGTTTTACACAGATACGCAGTATTTT. It codes for CASSPELAGFYTDTQYF.

The chain joins TRBV9 to TRBJ2-1; 8 bases map to TRBD2. V was pared by 4 bases and J by 3 bases, with 15 bases of the junction left unmatched. Germline V gives CDR1 SGDLS, CDR2 YYNGEE. The CDR3 is 18 residues long. CDR3 sequence (DNA): TGTGCCAGCAGCCCCCACCGTAGGGCGGCGGGGGGCTACAATGAGCAGTTCTTC. Its protein product is CASSPHRRAAGGYNEQFF.